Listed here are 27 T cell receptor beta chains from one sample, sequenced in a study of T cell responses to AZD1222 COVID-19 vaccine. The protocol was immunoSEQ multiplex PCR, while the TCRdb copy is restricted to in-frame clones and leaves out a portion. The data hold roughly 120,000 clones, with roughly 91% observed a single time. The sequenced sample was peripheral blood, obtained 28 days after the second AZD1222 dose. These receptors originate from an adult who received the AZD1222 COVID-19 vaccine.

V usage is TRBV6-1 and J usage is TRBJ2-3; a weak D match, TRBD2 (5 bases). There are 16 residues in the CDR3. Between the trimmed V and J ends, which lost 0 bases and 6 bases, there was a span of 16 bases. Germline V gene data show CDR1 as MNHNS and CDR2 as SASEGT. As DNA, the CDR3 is TGTGCCAGCAGTGAAGCGCACGGGGATCTGTGGGATACGCAGTATTTT. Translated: CASSEAHGDLWDTQYF.

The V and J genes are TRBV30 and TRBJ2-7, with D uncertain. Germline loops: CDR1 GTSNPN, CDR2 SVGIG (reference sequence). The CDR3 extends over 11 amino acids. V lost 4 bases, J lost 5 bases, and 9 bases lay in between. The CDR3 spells CAWTLGNEQYF. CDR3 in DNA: TGTGCCTGGACGCTGGGTAACGAGCAGTACTTC.

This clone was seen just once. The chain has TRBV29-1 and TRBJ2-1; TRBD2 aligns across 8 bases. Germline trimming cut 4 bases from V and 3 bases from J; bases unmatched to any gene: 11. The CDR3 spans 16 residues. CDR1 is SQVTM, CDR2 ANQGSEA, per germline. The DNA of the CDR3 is TGCAGCGTTGGACAGGTAGCGGGGACCCGCTACAATGAGCAGTTCTTC. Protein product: CSVGQVAGTRYNEQFF.

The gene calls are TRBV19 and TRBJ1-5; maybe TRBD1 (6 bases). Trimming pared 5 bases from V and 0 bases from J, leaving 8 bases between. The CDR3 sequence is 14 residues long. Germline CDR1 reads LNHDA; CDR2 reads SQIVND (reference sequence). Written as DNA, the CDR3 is TGTGCCAGTAGTTACAGGGATAGCAATCAGCCCCAGCATTTT. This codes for CASSYRDSNQPQHF.

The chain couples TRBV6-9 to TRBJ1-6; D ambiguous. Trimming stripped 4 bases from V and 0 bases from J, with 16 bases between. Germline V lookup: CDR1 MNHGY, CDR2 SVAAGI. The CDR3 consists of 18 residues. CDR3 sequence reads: CASSSRETVSSYNSPLHF. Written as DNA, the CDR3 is TGTGCCAGCAGTTCGCGGGAGACGGTGAGCTCCTATAATTCACCCCTCCACTTT.

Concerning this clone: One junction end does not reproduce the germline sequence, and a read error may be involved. For the CDR3, the DNA is TGTGCTAGCAGCTTTCGAGCGGGAGACGAGCAGTACTTC. Translated, it gives CASSFRAGDEQYF. This sequence joins TRBV7-7 and TRBJ2-7; 8 bases align to TRBD2. The CDR3 contains 13 residues. Germline V gene sequence: CDR1 SSHAT, CDR2 FNYEAQ (reference sequence).

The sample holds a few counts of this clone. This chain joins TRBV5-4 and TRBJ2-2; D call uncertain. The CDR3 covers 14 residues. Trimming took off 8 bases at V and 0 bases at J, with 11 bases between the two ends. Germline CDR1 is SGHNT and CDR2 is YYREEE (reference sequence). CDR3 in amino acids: CASSRKSNTGELFF. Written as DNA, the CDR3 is TGTGCCAGTTCTCGCAAATCGAACACCGGGGAGCTGTTTTTT.

Written as DNA, the CDR3 is TGTGCCAGCAGCCACGGGCGCACCGGGGAGCTGTTTTTT. Its protein product is CASSHGRTGELFF. The V gene is TRBV3-1 (or the pseudogene TRBV3-2), the J gene TRBJ2-2, with no clear D. V lost 3 bases to trimming and J lost 4 bases, with 6 bases between them. In germline, CDR1 is LGHDT, CDR2 YNNKEL (reference sequence). The CDR3 covers 13 residues.

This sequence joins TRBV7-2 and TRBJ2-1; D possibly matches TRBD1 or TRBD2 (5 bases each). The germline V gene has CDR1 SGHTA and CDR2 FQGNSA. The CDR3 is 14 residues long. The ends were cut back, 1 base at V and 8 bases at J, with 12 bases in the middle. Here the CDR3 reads CASSLGGWTDEQFF. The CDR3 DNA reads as TGTGCCAGCAGCTTAGGGGGGTGGACGGATGAGCAGTTCTTC.

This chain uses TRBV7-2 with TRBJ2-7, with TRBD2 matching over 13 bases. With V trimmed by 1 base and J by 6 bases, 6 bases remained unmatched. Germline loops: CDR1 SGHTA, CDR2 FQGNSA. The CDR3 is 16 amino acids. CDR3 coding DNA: TGTGCCAGCAGCTTAGGACTAGCGGGGGGCTCCCGCGAGCAGTACTTC. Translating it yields CASSLGLAGGSREQYF.

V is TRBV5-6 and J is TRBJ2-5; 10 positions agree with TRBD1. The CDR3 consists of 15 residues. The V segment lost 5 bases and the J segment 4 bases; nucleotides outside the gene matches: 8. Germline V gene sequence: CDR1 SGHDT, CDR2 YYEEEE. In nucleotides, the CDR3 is TGTGCCAGCAGTACCGGACAGGGGGGTTTAGAGACCCAGTACTTC. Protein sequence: CASSTGQGGLETQYF.

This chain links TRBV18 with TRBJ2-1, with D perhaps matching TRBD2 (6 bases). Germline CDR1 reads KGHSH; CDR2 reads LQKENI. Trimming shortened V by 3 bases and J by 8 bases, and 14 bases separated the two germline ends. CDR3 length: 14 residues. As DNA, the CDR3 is TGTGCCAGCTCACCCACCGGAGGGTGGGATGAGCAGTTCTTC. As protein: CASSPTGGWDEQFF.

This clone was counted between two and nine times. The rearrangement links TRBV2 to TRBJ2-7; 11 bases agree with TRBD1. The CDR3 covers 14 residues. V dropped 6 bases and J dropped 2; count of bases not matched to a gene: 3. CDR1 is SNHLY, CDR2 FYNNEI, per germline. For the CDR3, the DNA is TGTGCCAGCAGCCGGGACAGGGGGACCTACGAGCAGTACTTC. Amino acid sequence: CASSRDRGTYEQYF.

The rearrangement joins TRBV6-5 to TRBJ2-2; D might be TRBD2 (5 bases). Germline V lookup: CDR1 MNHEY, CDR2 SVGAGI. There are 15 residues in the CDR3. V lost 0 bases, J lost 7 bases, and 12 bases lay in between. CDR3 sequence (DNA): TGTGCCAGCAGTTACTCGAGGGCCGAGGGCGGGGAGCTGTTTTTT. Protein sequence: CASSYSRAEGGELFF.

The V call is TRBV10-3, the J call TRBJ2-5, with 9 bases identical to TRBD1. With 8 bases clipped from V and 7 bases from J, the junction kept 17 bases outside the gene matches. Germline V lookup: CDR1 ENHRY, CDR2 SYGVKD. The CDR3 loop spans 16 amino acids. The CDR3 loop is CAIGTGSSLRIGTQYF. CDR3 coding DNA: TGTGCCATCGGGACAGGGTCCTCTCTGCGTATCGGGACCCAGTACTTC.

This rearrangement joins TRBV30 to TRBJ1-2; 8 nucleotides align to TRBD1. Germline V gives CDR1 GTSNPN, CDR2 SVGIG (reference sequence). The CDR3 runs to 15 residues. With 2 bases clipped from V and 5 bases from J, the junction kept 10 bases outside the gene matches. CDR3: CAWSRIGGTGYGYTF. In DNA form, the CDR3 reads TGTGCCTGGAGTAGAATAGGCGGGACAGGATATGGCTACACCTTC.

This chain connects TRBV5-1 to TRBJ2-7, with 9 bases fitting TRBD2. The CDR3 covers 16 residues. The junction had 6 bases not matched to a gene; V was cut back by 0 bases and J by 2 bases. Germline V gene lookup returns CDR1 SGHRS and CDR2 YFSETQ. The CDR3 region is CASSLGGPSGTYEQYF. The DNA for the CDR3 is TGCGCCAGCAGCTTGGGGGGGCCTAGCGGGACCTACGAGCAGTACTTC.

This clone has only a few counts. The CDR3 region has the DNA TGTGCCAGCAGCGCCACTAGCGGGCCCGATTACGAGCAGTACTTC. Encoded protein: CASSATSGPDYEQYF. The chain uses TRBV9 and TRBJ2-7, with TRBD2 matching 9 bases. V lost 3 bases and J lost 4; bases outside the gene matches: 8. This CDR3 has 15 residues. The germline V gene encodes CDR1 SGDLS and CDR2 YYNGEE.

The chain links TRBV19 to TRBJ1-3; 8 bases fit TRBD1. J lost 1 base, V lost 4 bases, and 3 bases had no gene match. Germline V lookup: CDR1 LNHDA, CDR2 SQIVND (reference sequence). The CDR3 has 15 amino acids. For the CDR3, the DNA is TGTGCCAGTAGTACAGACAGGGGATCTGGAAACACCATATATTTT. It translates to CASSTDRGSGNTIYF.

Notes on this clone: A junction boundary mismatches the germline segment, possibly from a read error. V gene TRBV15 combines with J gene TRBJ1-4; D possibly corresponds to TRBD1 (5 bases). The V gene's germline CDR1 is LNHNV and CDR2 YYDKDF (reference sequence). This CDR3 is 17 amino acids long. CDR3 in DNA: TGTGCCACCAGCAGAGATAGTGCGGCAGGGTCTAAGGAAAAACTGTTTTTT. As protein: CATSRDSAAGSKEKLFF.

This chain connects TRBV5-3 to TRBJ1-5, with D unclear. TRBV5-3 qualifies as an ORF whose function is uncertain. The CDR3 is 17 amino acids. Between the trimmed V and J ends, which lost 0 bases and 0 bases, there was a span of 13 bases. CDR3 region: CARSLGFARISNQPQHF. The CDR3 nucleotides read TGTGCCAGAAGCTTGGGTTTCGCCAGGATTAGCAATCAGCCCCAGCATTTT.

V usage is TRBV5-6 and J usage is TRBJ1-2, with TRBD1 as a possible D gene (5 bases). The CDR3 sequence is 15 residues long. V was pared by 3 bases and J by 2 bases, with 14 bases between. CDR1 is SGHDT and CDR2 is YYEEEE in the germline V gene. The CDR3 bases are TGTGCCAGCAGCTCCGGACCTCGGGGGAACTATGGCTACACCTTC. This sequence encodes CASSSGPRGNYGYTF.

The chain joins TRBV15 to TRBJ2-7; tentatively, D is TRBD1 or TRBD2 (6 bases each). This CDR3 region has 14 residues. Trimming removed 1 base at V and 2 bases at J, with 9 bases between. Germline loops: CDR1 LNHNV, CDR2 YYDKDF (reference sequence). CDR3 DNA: TGTGCCACCAGCAGAGTTCGGGGGCCCTACGAGCAGTACTTC. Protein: CATSRVRGPYEQYF.

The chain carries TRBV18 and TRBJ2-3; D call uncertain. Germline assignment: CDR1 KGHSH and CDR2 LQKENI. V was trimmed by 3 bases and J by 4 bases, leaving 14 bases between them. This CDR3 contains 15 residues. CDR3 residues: CASSPSHSFSDTQYF. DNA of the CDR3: TGTGCCAGCTCACCTAGTCACAGCTTTTCAGATACGCAGTATTTT.

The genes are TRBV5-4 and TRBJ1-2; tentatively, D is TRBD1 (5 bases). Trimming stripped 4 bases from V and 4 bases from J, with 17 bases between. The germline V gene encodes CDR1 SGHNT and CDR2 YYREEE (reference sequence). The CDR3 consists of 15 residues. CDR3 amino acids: CASSLGQGMVYGYTF. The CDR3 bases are TGTGCCAGCAGCCTAGGCCAGGGTATGGTCTATGGCTACACCTTC.

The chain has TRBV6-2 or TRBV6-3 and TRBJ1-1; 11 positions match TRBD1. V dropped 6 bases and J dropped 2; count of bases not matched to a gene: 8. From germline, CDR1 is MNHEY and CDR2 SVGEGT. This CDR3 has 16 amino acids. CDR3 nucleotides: TGTGCCAGCAGCCTGCCTCGGACAGGGGGCAACACTGAAGCTTTCTTT. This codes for CASSLPRTGGNTEAFF.

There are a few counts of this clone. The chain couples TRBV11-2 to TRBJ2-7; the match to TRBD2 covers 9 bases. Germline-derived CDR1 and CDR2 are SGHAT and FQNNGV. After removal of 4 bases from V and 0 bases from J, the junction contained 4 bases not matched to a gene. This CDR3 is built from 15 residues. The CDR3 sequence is CASSSLAGFSYEQYF. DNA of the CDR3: TGTGCCAGCAGCTCCCTAGCGGGATTCTCCTACGAGCAGTACTTC.